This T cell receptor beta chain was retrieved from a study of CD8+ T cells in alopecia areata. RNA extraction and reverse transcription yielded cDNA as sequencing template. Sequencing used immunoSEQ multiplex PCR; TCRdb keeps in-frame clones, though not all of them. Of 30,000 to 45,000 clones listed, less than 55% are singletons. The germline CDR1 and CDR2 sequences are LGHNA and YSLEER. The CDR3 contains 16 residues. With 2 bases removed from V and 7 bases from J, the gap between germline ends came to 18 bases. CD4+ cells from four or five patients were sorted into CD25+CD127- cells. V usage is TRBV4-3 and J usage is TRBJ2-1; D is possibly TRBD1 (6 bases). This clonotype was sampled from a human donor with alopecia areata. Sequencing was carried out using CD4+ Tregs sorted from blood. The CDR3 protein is CASSQTTGRLGNEQFF. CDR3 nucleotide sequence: TGCGCCAGCAGCCAAACCACAGGGAGACTTGGGAATGAGCAGTTCTTC.